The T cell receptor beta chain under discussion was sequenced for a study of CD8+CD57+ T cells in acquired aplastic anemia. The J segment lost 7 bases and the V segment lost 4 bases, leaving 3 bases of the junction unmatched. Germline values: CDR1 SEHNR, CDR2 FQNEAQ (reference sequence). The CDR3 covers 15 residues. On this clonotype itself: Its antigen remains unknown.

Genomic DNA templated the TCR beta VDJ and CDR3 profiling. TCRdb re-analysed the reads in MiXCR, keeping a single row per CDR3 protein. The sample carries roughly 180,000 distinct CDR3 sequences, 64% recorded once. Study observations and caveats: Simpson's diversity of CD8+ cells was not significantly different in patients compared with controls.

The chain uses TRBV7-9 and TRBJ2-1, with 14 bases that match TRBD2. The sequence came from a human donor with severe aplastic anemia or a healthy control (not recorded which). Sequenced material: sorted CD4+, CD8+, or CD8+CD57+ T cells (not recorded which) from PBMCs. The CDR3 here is CASSWTSGGQNEQFF. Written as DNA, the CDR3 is TGTGCCAGCAGCTGGACTAGCGGGGGGCAAAATGAGCAGTTCTTC.